This is a list of T cell receptor beta chains from one sample in a study of cytomegalovirus exposure and HLA in healthy donors. TCRdb keeps only in-frame clones here, not all; method: immunoSEQ multiplex PCR. Across fewer than 60,000 clones, the top ten clones capture less than 15% of the sample. Sequenced material: PBMCs. The receptors originated from a woman aged 25 to 39 in good health and CMV-seropositive. The CDR3 runs from the conserved cysteine through the conserved F or W. The D gene is left open where the match is weak. Clone size is stated in some rows and not others, as once, few, many or a class when expanded.

-	TRBV6-1	TRBJ1-1	-	CASISPGANTEAFF	TGTGCCAGCATTTCGCCAGGCGCCAACACTGAAGCTTTCTTT
-	TRBV6-5	TRBJ2-5	-	CASRFQGYQETQYF	TGTGCCAGCAGATTTCAGGGGTACCAAGAGACCCAGTACTTC
-	TRBV4-2	TRBJ1-5	TRBD1	CASSQDFRGGNQPQHF	TGTGCCAGCAGCCAAGATTTCAGGGGGGGCAATCAGCCCCAGCATTTT
-	TRBV5-1	TRBJ1-2	TRBD1	CASSSNPGQASGYTF	TGCGCCAGCAGCTCAAATCCGGGACAGGCTTCTGGCTACACCTTC
-	TRBV18	TRBJ2-1	-	CASSPIIAENEQFF	TGTGCCAGCTCACCAATCATAGCGGAGAATGAGCAGTTCTTC
medium-sized	TRBV28	TRBJ2-6	-	CASRTDSDLSGANVLTF	TGTGCCAGCAGGACGGACAGCGACCTCTCTGGGGCCAACGTCCTGACTTTC
-	TRBV13	TRBJ2-2	TRBD1	CAGGQKNTGELFF	TGTGCCGGGGGACAGAAAAACACCGGGGAGCTGTTTTTT
-	TRBV29-1	TRBJ1-2	-	CSVVGGLKSNYGYTF	TGCAGCGTGGTGGGGGGGCTGAAGTCTAACTATGGCTACACCTTC
-	TRBV7-9	TRBJ2-5	-	CASSTRGDGTQYF	TGTGCCAGCAGCACCCGGGGAGACGGGACCCAGTACTTC
-	TRBV18	TRBJ1-5	TRBD1	CASSFDRGGNQPQHF	TGTGCCAGCTCATTTGACAGGGGTGGCAATCAGCCCCAGCATTTT
-	TRBV11-3	TRBJ2-1	-	CASSLVPGHLTNEQFF	TGTGCCAGCAGCTTAGTACCGGGACACCTTACCAATGAGCAGTTCTTC
-	TRBV5-1	TRBJ1-1	-	CASSLEWAGVNTEAFF	TGCGCCAGCAGCTTGGAATGGGCGGGGGTGAACACTGAAGCTTTCTTT
-	TRBV5-6	TRBJ1-2	TRBD1	CASTRTGTGEGGYTF	TGTGCCAGCACTCGAACCGGGACAGGGGAAGGAGGCTACACCTTC
-	TRBV27	TRBJ1-4	-	CASSLTRAANEKLFF	TGTGCCAGCAGTTTAACGAGGGCCGCTAATGAAAAACTGTTTTTT
-	TRBV4-1	TRBJ2-7	-	CASSQEINYEQYF	TGCGCCAGCAGCCAAGAAATTAATTACGAGCAGTACTTC
-	TRBV11-3	TRBJ2-1	TRBD2	CASSLDTLAGGNEQFF	TGTGCCAGCAGCTTAGATACACTAGCGGGAGGTAATGAGCAGTTCTTC
-	TRBV5-1	TRBJ1-1	-	CASSSAGDEAFF	TGCGCCAGCAGCTCCGCCGGGGATGAAGCTTTCTTT
-	TRBV6-1	TRBJ2-7	-	CASSELAGEIYEQYF	TGTGCCAGCAGTGAACTGGCAGGGGAAATCTACGAGCAGTACTTC
-	TRBV4-2	TRBJ2-1	-	CASSQELVGSQPNNEQFF	TGTGCCAGCAGCCAAGAACTAGTGGGATCTCAACCCAACAATGAGCAGTTCTTC
-	TRBV6-6	TRBJ2-7	-	CASSYSGQGWYEQYF	TGTGCCAGCAGTTACTCTGGCCAGGGGTGGTACGAGCAGTACTTC
-	TRBV4-1	TRBJ2-5	-	CASSQGGETQYF	TGCGCCAGCAGCCAGGGGGGAGAGACCCAGTACTTC
-	TRBV7-9	TRBJ1-1	-	CASSQTQNTEAFF	TGTGCCAGCAGCCAAACTCAGAACACTGAAGCTTTCTTT
-	TRBV28	TRBJ1-6	-	CASSPPTGLNSPLHF	TGTGCCAGCAGTCCCCCTACAGGGCTTAATTCACCCCTCCACTTT
-	TRBV6-5	TRBJ1-1	-	CASSLSQAGSTEAFF	TGTGCCAGCAGTTTGTCGCAGGCGGGTAGCACTGAAGCTTTCTTT
-	TRBV18	TRBJ2-1	TRBD2	CASSPGFLAGAYNEQFF	TGTGCCAGCTCACCGGGATTTCTAGCGGGGGCCTACAATGAGCAGTTCTTC
-	TRBV9	TRBJ2-2	TRBD2	CASSIQRESPTGELFF	TGTGCCAGCAGCATCCAGCGGGAGTCGCCCACCGGGGAGCTGTTTTTT
-	TRBV7-2	TRBJ1-1	TRBD1	CASSWTGGTEAFF	TGTGCCAGCAGCTGGACAGGGGGCACTGAAGCTTTCTTT
-	TRBV5-1	TRBJ2-2	-	CASSLQNTGELFF	TGCGCCAGCAGCTTGCAGAACACCGGGGAGCTGTTTTTT
-	TRBV5-6	TRBJ1-5	TRBD1	CASSLAGGQPQHF	TGTGCCAGCAGCTTGGCAGGGGGCCAGCCCCAGCATTTT
-	TRBV9	TRBJ2-3	-	CASSIPTSGTDTQYF	TGTGCCAGCAGTATTCCTACCTCCGGCACAGATACGCAGTATTTT
-	TRBV4-2	TRBJ2-7	-	CASSSGGGADPYEQYF	TGTGCCAGCAGCTCTGGAGGCGGGGCCGATCCCTACGAGCAGTACTTC
-	TRBV5-1	TRBJ2-1	TRBD1	CASSPGTGGGNEQFF	TGCGCCAGCAGCCCCGGGACAGGGGGAGGCAATGAGCAGTTCTTC
-	TRBV11-1	TRBJ2-7	TRBD1	CASRGTGITYEQYF	TGTGCCAGCCGAGGGACAGGAATAACCTACGAGCAGTACTTC
-	TRBV5-5	TRBJ2-7	-	CASSLAPTEFYEQYF	TGTGCCAGCAGCTTGGCCCCGACAGAATTCTACGAGCAGTACTTC
-	TRBV4-1	TRBJ2-1	-	CASSQVDMVVDNEQFF	TGCGCCAGCAGCCAAGTAGATATGGTGGTAGACAATGAGCAGTTCTTC
-	TRBV15	TRBJ2-2	-	CATSRDKDPRGTGELFF	TGTGCCACCAGCAGAGATAAGGACCCCCGAGGGACCGGGGAGCTGTTTTTT
-	TRBV29-1	TRBJ1-2	-	CSADSSNYGYTF	TGCAGCGCGGACAGTTCTAACTATGGCTACACCTTC
-	TRBV19	TRBJ1-1	TRBD1	CASSIALRDRIGGWDTEAFF	TGTGCCAGTAGTATAGCCCTCCGGGACAGGATCGGGGGATGGGACACTGAAGCTTTCTTT
-	TRBV7-7	TRBJ2-3	-	CASSLGTLSTDTQYF	TGTGCTAGCAGCTTAGGGACTCTGAGCACAGATACGCAGTATTTT
-	TRBV7-2	TRBJ2-7	TRBD1	CASSLTTGNAYEQYF	TGTGCCAGCAGCTTAACGACAGGGAATGCCTACGAGCAGTACTTC
-	TRBV19	TRBJ2-3	TRBD2	CASSIISGEGRTQYF	TGTGCCAGTAGTATAATCAGCGGGGAAGGGCGTACGCAGTATTTT
-	TRBV11-2	TRBJ2-7	-	CASSLGANSYEQYF	TGTGCCAGCAGCTTAGGCGCAAACTCCTACGAGCAGTACTTC
-	TRBV18	TRBJ1-4	-	CASSPPRMGHLATNEKLFF	TGTGCCAGCTCACCACCGAGGATGGGACACCTTGCAACTAATGAAAAACTGTTTTTT
-	TRBV2	TRBJ2-1	-	CASSEPDSDNEQFF	TGTGCCAGCAGTGAGCCGGACAGCGACAATGAGCAGTTCTTC
-	TRBV9	TRBJ2-1	-	CASSSRYDEQFF	TGTGCCAGCAGCTCCCGGTATGATGAGCAGTTCTTC
-	TRBV19	TRBJ1-1	-	CASSSPGVSTEAFF	TGTGCCAGTAGTAGCCCAGGGGTGAGCACTGAAGCTTTCTTT
-	TRBV30	TRBJ1-4	TRBD1	CAWSVGQGAGKLFF	TGTGCCTGGAGTGTTGGTCAGGGGGCAGGAAAACTGTTTTTT
-	TRBV7-6	TRBJ1-3	-	CASSSGTGNTIYF	TGTGCCAGCAGCTCCGGGACAGGAAACACCATATATTTT
-	TRBV7-6	TRBJ1-4	TRBD1	CASSIGQGGSELFF	TGTGCCAGCAGCATAGGACAGGGGGGTTCGGAACTGTTTTTT
-	TRBV5-1	TRBJ1-5	TRBD1	CASSPSGTDNQPQHF	TGCGCCAGCAGCCCATCCGGGACAGACAATCAGCCCCAGCATTTT
-	TRBV7-7	TRBJ1-2	TRBD1	CASSRDRPYGYTF	TGTGCTAGCAGTCGGGACAGGCCCTATGGCTACACCTTC
-	TRBV30	TRBJ2-5	-	CAWSGASSYQETQYF	TGTGCCTGGAGTGGGGCTTCTTCGTACCAAGAGACCCAGTACTTC
-	TRBV7-9	TRBJ2-2	TRBD2	CASSAGLAANTGELFF	TGTGCCAGCAGCGCCGGACTAGCGGCGAACACCGGGGAGCTGTTTTTT
-	TRBV25-1	TRBJ1-4	-	CASSEYLGAQRSEKLFF	TGTGCCAGCAGTGAATATTTAGGAGCCCAACGGAGTGAAAAACTGTTTTTT
-	TRBV30	TRBJ1-1	-	CAWSIGSTEAFF	TGTGCCTGGAGTATCGGGAGCACTGAAGCTTTCTTT
-	TRBV6-1	TRBJ1-5	TRBD1	CASIRQGEWPQHF	TGTGCCAGCATCAGACAGGGGGAGTGGCCCCAGCATTTT
-	TRBV19	TRBJ1-1	-	CASSIEQAMNTEAFF	TGTGCCAGTAGTATAGAGCAGGCCATGAACACTGAAGCTTTCTTT